This T cell receptor (beta chain) was captured by sequencing in a study of T cell responses to AZD1222 COVID-19 vaccine. Generated by immunoSEQ multiplex PCR, the TCRdb table keeps only in-frame clones and is missing some. The sample consists of about 120,000 clones, around 85% of them appearing once. The CDR3 is 15 residues long. V was shortened by 3 bases and J by 7 bases, with 16 bases between the two germline ends. The germline gives CDR1 KGHSH, CDR2 LQKENI. The sequence was collected from an adult in good health. The chain is built from TRBV18 and TRBJ2-1; D assignment may be TRBD1 or TRBD2 (5 bases each). Sequenced here: peripheral blood, sampled on day 0 of AZD1222 vaccination. The CDR3 DNA sequence: TGTGCCAGCTCACCCCCGGGGAAGGGGCGGAATGAGCAGTTCTTC. Translated: CASSPPGKGRNEQFF.